This T cell receptor beta chain was captured by sequencing in a study of chemoradiotherapy in HPV16-positive cancers. Study-level findings and limits: Candidate HPV-specific clones and E7-related TCR motifs grew in tumor during treatment.

TCRdb's copy holds only in-frame clones and misses some; the assay was immunoSEQ multiplex PCR. The table shows 1,100 or so clones, with around 84% occurring only once. Notes on this clone: Its antigen is unidentified.

The CDR3 contains 13 residues. Per germline, CDR1 LNHDA and CDR2 SQIVND (reference sequence). The V end was cut by 4 bases, the J end by 3 bases, with 7 bases between. The clonotype was recovered from a human donor with HPV-associated anogenital cancer. V and J are TRBV19 and TRBJ1-5, with D uncertain. The sequencing used tumor tissue, collected from a patient who underwent chemoradiotherapy. The CDR3 region has the DNA TGTGCCAGTAGTAGGCGTTACAATCAGCCCCAGCATTTT. Residues: CASSRRYNQPQHF.